This entry features one T cell receptor beta chain sequence. Antigen unknown. The V gene's germline CDR1 is SGHTA and CDR2 FQGNSA. Trimming shortened V by 4 bases and J by 0 bases, and 9 bases separated the two germline ends. The CDR3 length is 15 residues. This sample was taken from a study of OX40 agonist ivuxolimab in advanced cancers. Broader study findings: CD8+ T cells (on average) carried more expanded clones than CD4+ T cells.

Generated by immunoSEQ multiplex PCR, the TCRdb table keeps only in-frame clones and is missing some. The sample lists approximately 89,000 clones, roughly 88% occurring once. The source of this sequence is an adult with an advanced solid tumor such as melanoma, head and neck, liver or kidney cancer. J is TRBJ1-4 and V is TRBV7-2; D unresolved. This sample comprised CD4+ or CD8+ T cells sorted from blood, obtained in a trial of the OX40 agonist ivuxolimab. This chain's CDR3 is CASSSYPATNEKLFF. For the CDR3, the DNA is TGTGCCAGCAGCTCCTATCCTGCAACTAATGAAAAACTGTTTTTT. Full variable domain (missing parts from reference TRBV7-2 and TRBJ1-4): GAGVSQSPSNKVTEKGKDVELRCDPISGHTALYWYRQSLGQGLEFLIYFQGNSAPDKSGLPSDRFSAERTGGSVSTLTIQRTQQEDSAVYLCASSSYPATNEKLFFGSGTQLSVL.